The 13 T cell receptor beta chains in this list originate from one sample, sequenced in a study of control samples from healthy donors and cancer patients. TCRdb's copy holds only in-frame clones and misses some; the assay was immunoSEQ multiplex PCR. The ten most abundant clones cover roughly 2% of a sample with fewer than 250,000 clones. Sequencing was performed on blood. The origin of the receptors is a woman aged 25 to 39 in good health.

The chain couples TRBV6-4 to TRBJ2-3; TRBD1 might be the D (7 bases). There are 15 residues in the CDR3. In germline, CDR1 is MRHNA, CDR2 SNTAGT. V shed 3 bases and J shed 2 bases, with 12 bases lying between them. CDR3 sequence (DNA): TGTGCCAGCAGTGAGCAGGGGGGCTACACAGATACGCAGTATTTT. Its translation: CASSEQGGYTDTQYF.

The genes are TRBV7-2 and TRBJ1-5; no reliable D call. The V gene lost 4 bases and the J gene lost 9 bases, with 10 bases spanning the gap. The CDR3 has 12 amino acids. Germline V gives CDR1 SGHTA, CDR2 FQGNSA. CDR3 residues: CASSSSRSPQHF. For the CDR3, the DNA is TGTGCCAGCAGCTCCTCTCGGTCGCCCCAGCATTTT. The full variable domain, in which reference TRBV7-2 and TRBJ1-5 provide the parts outside the CDR3, is GAGVSQSPSNKVTEKGKDVELRCDPISGHTALYWYRQSLGQGLEFLIYFQGNSAPDKSGLPSDRFSAERTGGSVSTLTIQRTQQEDSAVYLCASSSSRSPQHFGDGTRLSIL.

This chain joins TRBV10-3 and TRBJ1-2; a weak D match, TRBD1 (6 bases). Germline CDR1 and CDR2: ENHRY and SYGVKD. This CDR3 is built from 18 residues. V was shortened by 6 bases and J by 0 bases, with 23 bases between the two germline ends. CDR3 in amino acids: CAIREEMVTGTANYGYTF. CDR3 nucleotide sequence: TGTGCCATCAGGGAGGAAATGGTAACAGGGACGGCTAACTATGGCTACACCTTC.

The chain links TRBV2 to TRBJ1-6; D possibly corresponds to TRBD1 (5 bases). The V and J ends lost 4 bases and 5 bases respectively, with 15 bases between them. The germline V gene encodes CDR1 SNHLY and CDR2 FYNNEI. The CDR3 consists of 16 residues. The CDR3 is CASSAREGRNNSPLHF. The CDR3, as DNA: TGTGCCAGCAGTGCCAGGGAGGGGCGAAATAATTCACCCCTCCACTTT.

This chain joins TRBV7-3 and TRBJ1-1; no firm D call. Germline V gene sequence: CDR1 SGHTA, CDR2 FQGTGA. V lost 1 base to trimming and J lost 1 base, with 10 bases between them. The CDR3 is made up of 15 amino acids. In DNA form, the CDR3 reads TGTGCCAGCAGCTTAAGAGTGGCCTCGAACACTGAAGCTTTCTTT. The encoded protein is CASSLRVASNTEAFF. Based on the CDR3 plus reference TRBV7-3 and TRBJ1-1, the full variable domain is GAGVSQTPSNKVTEKGKYVELRCDPISGHTALYWYRQSLGQGPEFLIYFQGTGAADDSGLPNDRFFAVRPEGSVSTLKIQRTERGDSAVYLCASSLRVASNTEAFFGQGTRLTVV.

The chain has TRBV20-1 and TRBJ1-5; no clear D gene. V was cut by 3 bases and J by 1 base, with 4 bases left in between. The CDR3 totals 12 residues. Germline assignment: CDR1 DFQATT and CDR2 SNEGSKA (reference sequence). CDR3 sequence (DNA): TGCAGTGCTAGTAACAGCAATCAGCCCCAGCATTTT. It is translated as CSASNSNQPQHF.

This rearrangement joins TRBV6-5 to TRBJ2-2, with D perhaps matching TRBD2 (6 bases). The CDR3 covers 15 residues. Germline values: CDR1 MNHEY, CDR2 SVGAGI. The V end was cut by 2 bases, the J end by 0 bases, with 7 bases between. CDR3 protein: CASSYGTPNTGELFF. The DNA of the CDR3 is TGTGCCAGCAGTTACGGGACTCCGAACACCGGGGAGCTGTTTTTT.

The chain employs TRBV5-1 and TRBJ2-7; D unclear. V gave up 3 bases and J gave up 4 bases, with 5 bases separating them. The germline CDR1 and CDR2 sequences are SGHRS and YFSETQ. This CDR3 is 11 amino acids long. The CDR3 loop is CASSSGYEQYF. CDR3 in DNA: TGCGCCAGCAGCTCCGGGTACGAGCAGTACTTC. Full variable domain (outside the CDR3, taken from reference TRBV5-1 and TRBJ2-7): KAGVTQTPRYLIKTRGQQVTLSCSPISGHRSVSWYQQTPGQGLQFLFEYFSETQRNKGNFPGRFSGRQFSNSRSEMNVSTLELGDSALYLCASSSGYEQYFGPGTRLTVT.

The chain employs TRBV5-4 and TRBJ1-1, with D perhaps TRBD1 (5 bases). The CDR3 is made up of 15 amino acids. V was cut by 1 base and J by 1 base, with 11 bases left in between. Germline V lookup: CDR1 SGHNT, CDR2 YYREEE (reference sequence). The CDR3 here is CASSLSSTANTEAFF. The CDR3 DNA follows: TGTGCCAGCAGCTTGTCTTCGACAGCGAACACTGAAGCTTTCTTT.

The V and J genes are TRBV7-9 and TRBJ1-2; 7 nucleotides match TRBD1. V was pared by 4 bases and J by 4 bases, with 6 bases of the junction left unmatched. The CDR3 sequence is 14 residues long. In germline, CDR1 is SEHNR, CDR2 FQNEAQ (reference sequence). CDR3 residues: CASSYTGTAYGYTF. CDR3 sequence (DNA): TGTGCCAGCAGCTACACGGGGACAGCCTATGGCTACACCTTC.

This chain joins TRBV4-3 and TRBJ1-5; no clear D. The germline CDR1 and CDR2 sequences are LGHNA and YSLEER. Trimming took off 1 base at V and 7 bases at J, with 11 bases between the two ends. This CDR3 is built from 14 residues. The CDR3 loop reads CASSQGTTGQPQHF. The CDR3 DNA reads as TGCGCCAGCAGCCAAGGTACCACCGGCCAGCCCCAGCATTTT.

The chain carries TRBV2 and TRBJ1-1; TRBD1 agrees at 8 bases. V was clipped by 4 bases and J by 4 bases; unmatched bases: 5. Germline V CDR1 and CDR2: SNHLY, FYNNEI. The CDR3 consists of 14 residues. The CDR3 DNA is TGTGCCAGCAGTGTACAGGGGGGGATCACTGAAGCTTTCTTT. Its translation: CASSVQGGITEAFF.

V and J are TRBV9 and TRBJ2-3; D might be TRBD1 or TRBD2, each matching 6 bases. Trimming removed 2 bases from V and 2 bases from J, with 12 bases in between. CDR1 and CDR2 from the germline V gene are SGDLS and YYNGEE. This CDR3 is built from 15 residues. The DNA of the CDR3 is TGTGCCAGCAGCGTGGCGGGGACATTCACAGATACGCAGTATTTT. It translates to CASSVAGTFTDTQYF.